The clone carrying this TCR beta chain has ten or more counts. The source of the sample is a study of T cells in Graves' hyperthyroidism and ophthalmopathy. Amplified TCR beta CDR3 regions came from RNA transcripts. First-round RT-PCR with HTBI primers amplified the TCR CDR3 region. TCRdb used MiXCR to reprocess the multiplex PCR reads, holding one entry per CDR3 protein. The data contain fewer than 650,000 distinct CDR3 sequences, approximately 15% of them seen just once; the ten biggest clones take up approximately 6.4%. CDR1 and CDR2 from the germline V gene are KGHSH and LQKENI. The CDR3 has 14 amino acids. V lost 1 base and J lost 6, with 10 bases in between.

This TCR derives from a young woman with Graves' ophthalmopathy. Sequenced sample: blood. The rearrangement links TRBV18 to TRBJ2-1; D is possibly TRBD1 (6 bases). This CDR3 reads CASSPHSTGNEQFF. The CDR3 DNA sequence: TGTGCCAGCTCACCACACTCGACAGGCAATGAGCAGTTCTTC.